Below, 13 T cell receptor beta chains from the same sample are listed, as sequenced in a study of shared clonotypes between healthy human individuals. Data came from immunoSEQ multiplex PCR; TCRdb stores just in-frame clones and leaves some out. The data show some 2,100,000 clones, under 95% seen once. Naive CD8 cells lacked CD45RO, underwent positive selection for CCR7 and left out terminally differentiated effector memory CD45RA+ cells. The sample consisted of naive CD8+ T cells from PBMCs. The receptor set was obtained from a man aged 18 to 29 in good health. Some clones in this sample may be carry-over from other donors' samples.

V is TRBV9 and J is TRBJ2-1; D call uncertain. V lost 4 bases and J 7 bases, leaving 9 bases between the germline ends. The germline V gene has CDR1 SGDLS and CDR2 YYNGEE. This CDR3 comprises 12 residues. In DNA, the CDR3 is TGTGCCAGCAGCATCCCAAGGAATGAGCAGTTCTTC. Its protein product is CASSIPRNEQFF.

About this clone itself: At the DNA level, this CDR3 is encoded by other sequences in the same sample as well. The gene calls are TRBV11-2 and TRBJ2-1; a possible D gene is TRBD2 (7 bases). The CDR3 length is 15 residues. V gave up 5 bases and J gave up 1 base, with 12 bases separating them. Germline V gives CDR1 SGHAT, CDR2 FQNNGV. For the CDR3, the DNA is TGTGCCAGCAGCCCGGGGAGGGGGTCCTACAATGAGCAGTTCTTC. Translation: CASSPGRGSYNEQFF.

The J gene is TRBJ1-4, the V gene TRBV5-5; D not certain. This CDR3 is built from 15 residues. The germline V gene encodes CDR1 SGHKS and CDR2 YYEKEE (reference sequence). V was clipped by 0 bases and J by 0 bases, with 6 bases between them. CDR3 DNA: TGTGCCAGCAGCTTGGGTCAGACAACTAATGAAAAACTGTTTTTT. It yields the protein CASSLGQTTNEKLFF.

The chain uses TRBV27 and TRBJ2-5, with TRBD2 matching over 7 bases. The CDR3 is 18 amino acids. Germline CDR1 is MNHEY and CDR2 is SMNVEV (reference sequence). V was clipped by 2 bases and J by 6 bases; unmatched bases: 18. CDR3 sequence reads: CASSLGRPAGEFGQTQYF. CDR3 DNA: TGTGCCAGCAGTTTAGGCCGACCGGCGGGGGAGTTCGGGCAGACCCAGTACTTC.

The J gene is TRBJ2-7, the V gene TRBV11-2; D not certain. The germline gives CDR1 SGHAT, CDR2 FQNNGV. With 1 base removed from V and 2 bases from J, the gap between germline ends came to 9 bases. This CDR3 spans 14 amino acids. The CDR3 nucleotides are TGTGCCAGCAGCTTAGGACGGAGAGCCTACGAGCAGTACTTC. Its translation: CASSLGRRAYEQYF.

J is TRBJ2-7 and V is TRBV30; 9 bases align to TRBD2. The CDR3 has 15 residues. The junction had 18 bases not matched to a gene; V was cut back by 6 bases and J by 9 bases. The germline CDR1 and CDR2 sequences are GTSNPN and SVGIG (reference sequence). The CDR3 here is CACSRSGGNPTVQYF. The CDR3 DNA is TGTGCCTGCTCGAGGAGCGGGGGGAACCCTACGGTGCAGTACTTC.

The chain employs TRBV11-2 and TRBJ2-1; TRBD2 agrees at 9 bases. The CDR3 covers 18 residues. CDR1 and CDR2 (germline): SGHAT, FQNNGV. V lost 5 bases to trimming and J lost 10 bases; unmatched junction nucleotides: 21. This chain's CDR3 is CASSTLTTGLAPGREQFF. CDR3 in DNA: TGTGCCAGCAGCACTCTAACGACGGGACTAGCCCCTGGGAGGGAGCAGTTCTTC.

The genes are TRBV30 and TRBJ2-7; D uncertain. With 0 bases removed from V and 6 bases from J, the gap between germline ends came to 9 bases. Per germline, CDR1 GTSNPN and CDR2 SVGIG (reference sequence). The CDR3 is made up of 12 amino acids. The CDR3 region has the DNA TGTGCCTGGAGTGTACTGTCGGTCGAGCAGTACTTC. It yields the protein CAWSVLSVEQYF. Using reference TRBV30 and TRBJ2-7 for the parts outside the CDR3, the full variable domain is SQTIHQWPATLVQPVGSPLSLECTVEGTSNPNLYWYRQAAGRGLQLLFYSVGIGQISSEVPQNLSASRPQDRQFILSSKKLLLSDSGFYLCAWSVLSVEQYFGPGTRLTVT.

V gene TRBV15 combines with J gene TRBJ1-2, with D possibly being TRBD1 (5 bases). CDR1 LNHNV and CDR2 YYDKDF come from the germline V gene (reference sequence). The CDR3 covers 16 residues. The V end lost 0 bases, the J end lost 3 bases, and 14 bases lay between the germline ends. The CDR3 DNA sequence: TGTGCCACCAGCAGAGACAGGGTCCAGGATTACTATGGCTACACCTTC. Residues: CATSRDRVQDYYGYTF. Full variable domain (missing parts from reference TRBV15 and TRBJ1-2): DAMVIQNPRYQVTQFGKPVTLSCSQTLNHNVMYWYQQKSSQAPKLLFHYYDKDFNNEADTPDNFQSRRPNTSFCFLDIRSPGLGDTAMYLCATSRDRVQDYYGYTFGSGTRLTVV.

A single count supports this clone. This chain joins TRBV18 and TRBJ2-7, with D uncertain. The CDR3 contains 14 residues. Trimming removed 3 bases from V and 2 bases from J, with 11 bases in between. Germline V gene lookup returns CDR1 KGHSH and CDR2 LQKENI. The CDR3 sequence: CASSPGPGAYEQYF. CDR3 in DNA: TGTGCCAGCTCACCTGGCCCAGGAGCCTACGAGCAGTACTTC.

This sequence joins TRBV19 and TRBJ1-5; D ambiguous. The CDR3 totals 17 residues. The V end lost 4 bases, the J end lost 1 base, and 17 bases lay between the germline ends. CDR1 and CDR2 from the germline V gene are LNHDA and SQIVND (reference sequence). The DNA for the CDR3 is TGTGCCAGTAGTAGCCCCAACAGAGGCTGGAGCAATCAGCCCCAGCATTTT. Amino acids: CASSSPNRGWSNQPQHF. The whole variable domain, filled in from reference TRBV19 and TRBJ1-5, reads DGGITQSPKYLFRKEGQNVTLSCEQNLNHDAMYWYRQDPGQGLRLIYYSQIVNDFQKGDIAEGYSVSREKKESFPLTVTSAQKNPTAFYLCASSSPNRGWSNQPQHFGDGTRLSIL.

The chain recombines TRBV28 with TRBJ1-5, with 8 bases identical to TRBD1. V was clipped by 6 bases and J by 7 bases; unmatched bases: 8. The germline gives CDR1 MDHEN, CDR2 SYDVKM. The CDR3 spans 14 residues. CDR3 bases: TGTGCCAGCAGGCAGGGACAGGTCGGACAGCCCCAGCATTTT. It codes for CASRQGQVGQPQHF.

The chain recombines TRBV27 with TRBJ2-1; 8 bases match TRBD1. The trim removed 4 bases at V and 3 bases at J, leaving 14 bases unmatched. This CDR3 is built from 18 residues. Germline CDR1 is MNHEY and CDR2 is SMNVEV (reference sequence). CDR3: CASSYHRGSGRYYNEQFF. CDR3 DNA: TGTGCCAGCAGTTACCACAGGGGGAGCGGTAGGTACTACAATGAGCAGTTCTTC.